One T cell receptor (beta chain) is described in this entry. In this sample, this clonotype turned up many times. Its antigen is currently not known. Nothing much larger sits one base from this clone, and base qualities are not available. Sequencing took place on an Illumina NovaSeq 6000. TCRalpha and TCRbeta cDNA libraries were constructed by 5'RACE with constant-segment primers, with sample barcodes and unique molecular identifiers being introduced. RNA was extracted from every sample with Trizol reagent. Amplification of the libraries took two PCR steps, and the second step added a second sample barcode plus Illumina TruSeq adapters. Sequencing of the libraries was done on an Illumina NovaSeq, producing 2 x 150 bp paired-end reads. The paper's data handling went like this. The reads were demultiplexed and collapsed into UMI-guided consensus sequences using migec v1.2.7. Using mixcr v2.1.11, UMI consensuses were aligned to TRA and TRB V and J templates and then assembled into clonotypes. Clonotypes were classified as expanded or contracted when called significant by both edgeR and NoisET, with noise models trained on biological replicates. For edgeR calls, the thresholds were a false discovery rate-adjusted p below 0.01 and a log2 fold-change of 1. As an exploratory analysis of dynamics, max-normalized trajectories of the 1000 most abundant clonotypes were examined by PCA with hierarchical clustering. The CD4 or CD8 phenotype of responding clones was assigned using the separately sequenced CD4+ and CD8+ repertoires. TCRdb passed the public sequencing reads through fastp at Q25 and MiXCR, retaining productive beta sequences. Entries that share a CDR3 protein sequence are merged under the most common genes and DNA. The V and J calls follow TCRdb's processing rather than the paper's. The sample yields fewer than 700,000 distinct CDR3 sequences; 18% were counted once. The top ten clones comprise around 13% of the sample.

From the cysteine through the phenylalanine, the CDR3 covers 15 amino acids. The DNA shown is the 45-base CDR3, in frame from base 1. Between the V and J ends, shortened by 6 bases and 1 base respectively, the junction contains 10 bases. Ficoll-Paque density gradient centrifugation was used to isolate PBMCs. The sample is drawn from a study of T-cell memory formation after mild COVID-19 (TCRdb year 2021). Describing the broader study: TCR sequence clusters from the two donors were found to be largely donor specific. T-cell clones expanding and contracting after mild COVID-19 in two donors were tracked by longitudinal TCRalpha and TCRbeta repertoire sequencing. Two young, previously healthy adult volunteers made up the cohort, one male and one female.

Study-level results and caveats: Contracting CD4+ clones were found mainly in CM and EM memory subsets, while CD8+ clones were enriched in EMRA. Some responding clones were detected in pre-infection memory, suggesting pre-existing cross-reactive memory T cells joined the SARS-CoV-2 response. From day 15 to 85, contracting clones showed balanced CD4/CD8 phenotypes, whereas a second wave of clones that expanded from day 15 to 37 leaned towards CD4+. SARS-CoV-2 specificity was not confirmed for the second-wave clones peaking on day 37. Only two mild cases were covered by the study, and larger cohorts that include severe cases with pre-infection samples were considered necessary.

This sequence was found in an adult woman who had mild COVID-19 (a few samples of this study predate the infection). The sample titles of this study are shuffled in the database, so cell type and time point are left out; the donor was told from shared clones. Sequencing was performed on PBMCs or a T cell subset sorted from them (not recorded which). The chain is assembled from TRBV12-3 or TRBV12-4 and TRBJ2-6; TRBD1 could be the D gene, as 5 bases match. The nucleotide sequence is given as TGTGCCAGCAGCAGGTCAGGGTCTGGGGCCAACGTCCTGACTTTC. This encodes CASSRSGSGANVLTF.